These 2 T cell receptor beta chains originate from one sample sequenced in a study of blood T cell repertoires in COVID-19. Clones were read by immunoSEQ multiplex PCR, and TCRdb kept only the in-frame ones, dropping some. The sample records 150,000 to 200,000 clones, more than 75% being singletons. The sample taken for sequencing was PBMCs or T cells enriched from blood (not recorded which). These receptors all come from a man aged 40-49 years who had recovered from COVID-19.

This clone appeared a few times. The chain couples TRBV30 to TRBJ2-4, with TRBD2 as a possible D gene (5 bases). This CDR3 comprises 13 residues. Germline loops: CDR1 GTSNPN, CDR2 SVGIG (reference sequence). Trimming stripped 3 bases from V and 7 bases from J, with 13 bases between. The CDR3 sequence: CAWSNPGINIQYF. As DNA, the CDR3 is TGTGCCTGGAGCAATCCCGGGATCAACATTCAGTACTTC.

The table lists this clone with a count of one. The chain carries TRBV9 and TRBJ1-2, with D hard to call. This CDR3 is 16 amino acids long. CDR1 is SGDLS, CDR2 YYNGEE, per germline. Trimming removed 4 bases at V and 5 bases at J, with 21 bases between. The CDR3, as DNA: TGTGCCAGCAGCCTCGACCCCATCCGGGATGCATATGGCTACACCTTC. Translating it yields CASSLDPIRDAYGYTF.